These 19 T cell receptor beta chains originate from one sample sequenced in a study of shared clonotypes between healthy human individuals. TCRdb's copy holds only in-frame clones and misses some; the assay was immunoSEQ multiplex PCR. The sample holds 950,000 to 1,100,000 clones; about 74% are singletons and the top ten take roughly 1.5%. Material for sequencing was memory CD4+ T cells sorted from blood. Subset meaning: CD45RA-negative fraction. The receptors stem from a man younger than 30 in good health.

The chain recombines TRBV2 with TRBJ2-1, with TRBD2 matching 12 bases. The length of the CDR3 is 18 residues. Germline V gives CDR1 SNHLY, CDR2 FYNNEI. J lost 7 bases, V lost 1 base, and 11 bases had no gene match. CDR3 sequence (DNA): TGTGCCAGCAGTGAAGGGACTAGCGGGAAAAGTGGAGGAAATGAGCAGTTCTTC. This sequence encodes CASSEGTSGKSGGNEQFF.

The V gene is TRBV6-5, the J gene TRBJ2-2; a weak D match, TRBD2 (5 bases). V was pared by 0 bases and J by 7 bases, with 15 bases between. CDR1 is MNHEY, CDR2 SVGAGI, per germline. CDR3 length: 16 residues. The CDR3 here is CASSYSLTAGDGELFF. The CDR3 DNA follows: TGTGCCAGCAGTTACTCACTCACCGCCGGGGACGGGGAGCTGTTTTTT.

This clone appeared a few times. The rearrangement uses TRBV25-1 and TRBJ1-2; 7 bases are shared with TRBD1. The CDR3 spans 12 residues. The V segment lost 7 bases and the J segment 4 bases; nucleotides outside the gene matches: 3. Germline-derived CDR1 and CDR2 are MGHDK and SYGVNS. CDR3 nucleotide sequence: TGTGCCAGCACCCGGGACAGCTATGGCTACACCTTC. Protein: CASTRDSYGYTF.

This clone came up once. The chain employs TRBV5-1 and TRBJ2-3; TRBD2 matches at 7 bases. Per the germline V gene, CDR1 is SGHRS and CDR2 is YFSETQ. The length of the CDR3 is 16 residues. Unmatched junction bases numbered 9, after V lost 4 bases and J lost 1 base. The CDR3 loop reads CASSTTSASGTDTQYF. CDR3 coding DNA: TGCGCCAGCAGCACTACTAGCGCGAGTGGCACAGATACGCAGTATTTT. The full variable domain, with the rest looked up from reference TRBV5-1 and TRBJ2-3, is KAGVTQTPRYLIKTRGQQVTLSCSPISGHRSVSWYQQTPGQGLQFLFEYFSETQRNKGNFPGRFSGRQFSNSRSEMNVSTLELGDSALYLCASSTTSASGTDTQYFGPGTRLTVL.

This clone appeared a few times. Other nucleotide sequences from this sample produce the same CDR3. The chain couples TRBV7-2 to TRBJ1-1; no firm D call. CDR1 and CDR2 from the germline V gene are SGHTA and FQGNSA. The CDR3 contains 14 residues. Trimming stripped 3 bases from V and 0 bases from J, with 8 bases between. CDR3 sequence reads: CASSFSFMNTEAFF. The CDR3, as DNA: TGTGCCAGCAGCTTTTCATTCATGAACACTGAAGCTTTCTTT.

CDR3 protein: CASSLFGSGRENEQFF. In nucleotides, the CDR3 is TGTGCCAGCAGCTTATTCGGTAGCGGGAGGGAGAATGAGCAGTTCTTC. The chain carries TRBV11-3 and TRBJ2-1; 11 bases fit TRBD2. The CDR3 consists of 16 residues. J lost 7 bases, V lost 2 bases, and 7 bases had no gene match. In germline, CDR1 is SGHNT, CDR2 YENEEA. Full variable domain (rest looked up from reference TRBV11-3 and TRBJ2-1): EAGVVQSPRYKIIEKKQPVAFWCNPISGHNTLYWYLQNLGQGPELLIRYENEEAVDDSQLPKDRFSAERLKGVDSTLKIQPAELGDSAVYLCASSLFGSGRENEQFFGPGTRLTVL.

This clone was recorded a few times. The chain links TRBV30 to TRBJ1-5, with TRBD1 as a possible D gene (6 bases). This CDR3 has 13 amino acids. V lost 8 bases and J lost 6, with 17 bases in between. In germline, CDR1 is GTSNPN, CDR2 SVGIG (reference sequence). CDR3 amino acids: CAGGQGHGQPQHF. Written as DNA, the CDR3 is TGTGCCGGTGGGCAGGGGCACGGTCAGCCCCAGCATTTT.

The gene calls are TRBV4-3 and TRBJ2-7, with D possibly TRBD2 on 6 matching bases. Germline CDR1 reads LGHNA; CDR2 reads YSLEER. V was shortened by 4 bases and J by 4 bases, with 14 bases between the two germline ends. The CDR3 is made up of 14 amino acids. CDR3 loop: CASSLQLADYEQYF. As DNA, the CDR3 is TGCGCCAGCAGCCTTCAACTAGCAGATTACGAGCAGTACTTC.

In its sample, this clone was seen once. The CDR3 region has the DNA TGTGCCTGGAGTTACACAGGGCCCTCTGGAAACACCATATATTTT. Residues: CAWSYTGPSGNTIYF. J is TRBJ1-3 and V is TRBV30, with D possibly matching TRBD1 (6 bases). There are 15 residues in the CDR3. Germline V gene sequence: CDR1 GTSNPN, CDR2 SVGIG (reference sequence). V lost 2 bases, J lost 0 bases, and 11 bases lay in between.

The V and J genes are TRBV15 and TRBJ1-1; tentatively, D is TRBD1 (5 bases). The CDR3 spans 15 residues. Germline V lookup: CDR1 LNHNV, CDR2 YYDKDF (reference sequence). V gave up 0 bases and J gave up 5 bases, with 13 bases separating them. CDR3 protein: CATSREAGLGTEAFF. CDR3 bases: TGTGCCACCAGCAGAGAGGCGGGGCTGGGGACTGAAGCTTTCTTT.

This chain links TRBV30 with TRBJ2-5; no firm D call. V shed 3 bases and J shed 4 bases, with 6 bases lying between them. The CDR3 length is 11 residues. From germline, CDR1 is GTSNPN and CDR2 SVGIG (reference sequence). The CDR3 spells CAWRNRETQYF. The CDR3 bases are TGTGCCTGGAGAAACAGAGAGACCCAGTACTTC.

The chain carries TRBV5-4 and TRBJ1-1; 7 bases match TRBD1. The trim removed 4 bases at V and 0 bases at J, leaving 6 bases unmatched. There are 15 residues in the CDR3. The germline gives CDR1 SGHNT, CDR2 YYREEE (reference sequence). CDR3 nucleotides: TGTGCCAGCAGCCGTCAAGGGGGCCTGAACACTGAAGCTTTCTTT. Protein: CASSRQGGLNTEAFF.

This chain joins TRBV18 and TRBJ2-2; D is unresolved. V dropped 6 bases and J dropped 3 bases, with 14 bases sitting between them. There are 15 residues in the CDR3. Germline CDR1 is KGHSH and CDR2 is LQKENI. CDR3 nucleotides: TGTGCCAGCTCCCCAACCGACTCATACACCGGGGAGCTGTTTTTT. Residues: CASSPTDSYTGELFF.

The chain is built from TRBV29-1 and TRBJ1-1; tentative D call: TRBD1 (5 bases). CDR3 length equals 14 residues. Germline lookup yields CDR1 SQVTM and CDR2 ANQGSEA. Trimming removed 4 bases at V and 4 bases at J, with 16 bases between. The DNA of the CDR3 is TGCAGCGTTGCCGGGGGGAGTAAGGCCACTGAAGCTTTCTTT. Amino acids: CSVAGGSKATEAFF.

The J gene is TRBJ2-3, the V gene TRBV5-1; D not resolved. V lost 0 bases and J 0 bases, leaving 8 bases between the germline ends. Germline CDR1 is SGHRS and CDR2 is YFSETQ. The CDR3 has 15 amino acids. The CDR3 loop reads CASSLDRSSTDTQYF. CDR3 DNA sequence: TGCGCCAGCAGCTTGGATCGGTCTAGCACAGATACGCAGTATTTT.

The chain links TRBV7-2 to TRBJ2-7; 9 bases are a match to TRBD2. Losses at the gene ends were 2 bases for V and 5 bases for J; bases not matched to a gene: 7. CDR1 SGHTA and CDR2 FQGNSA come from the germline V gene. This CDR3 comprises 15 residues. The CDR3 DNA sequence: TGTGCCAGCAGCTTAATGTCTAGCGGGATGGACGAGCAGTACTTC. Its protein is CASSLMSSGMDEQYF.

This chain connects TRBV29-1 to TRBJ1-2; a weak D match, TRBD1 (5 bases). The CDR3 runs to 13 residues. Per germline, CDR1 SQVTM and CDR2 ANQGSEA. V shed 7 bases and J shed 0 bases, with 12 bases lying between them. The CDR3, as DNA: TGCAGCGGGGGGGTCTCAGCTAACTATGGCTACACCTTC. It is translated as CSGGVSANYGYTF.

This clone has a single count. This sequence joins TRBV5-1 and TRBJ2-2; D gene ambiguous. In germline, CDR1 is SGHRS, CDR2 YFSETQ. The CDR3 runs to 15 residues. V was pared by 3 bases and J by 2 bases, with 11 bases between. The CDR3 nucleotides are TGCGCCAGCAGCTCTACAACCATCAACACCGGGGAGCTGTTTTTT. It yields the protein CASSSTTINTGELFF.

This clone was observed a few times. This chain links TRBV7-6 with TRBJ1-4; TRBD1 agrees at 8 bases. V lost 1 base to trimming and J lost 7 bases; unmatched junction nucleotides: 5. This CDR3 comprises 15 residues. The germline CDR1 and CDR2 sequences are SGHVS and FNYEAQ. CDR3 nucleotide sequence: TGTGCCAGCAGCTTAGGACAGGGGCCGGGTGAAAAACTGTTTTTT. Protein: CASSLGQGPGEKLFF.